A single sample gave rise to the 8 T cell receptor beta chains below, sequenced in a study of T cell changes during pregnancy in multiple sclerosis. Assay used: immunoSEQ multiplex PCR; TCRdb lists only in-frame clones, some missing. The table records 64,000 or so clones, roughly 90% of them present only once. The specimen was peripheral blood, collected in the first trimester of pregnancy. These receptors all stem from a female donor with multiple sclerosis, enrolled in a pregnancy study.

This chain joins TRBV13 and TRBJ2-1; D gene uncertain. CDR3 length equals 12 residues. The V end lost 5 bases, the J end lost 10 bases, and 12 bases lay between the germline ends. Germline assignment: CDR1 PRHDT and CDR2 FYEKMQ (reference sequence). CDR3 loop: CASSGQRREQFF. CDR3 sequence (DNA): TGTGCCAGCAGCGGCCAGCGTCGGGAGCAGTTCTTC.

This clone was counted a single time. The CDR3: CASSIVRGLQETQYF. The CDR3 coding sequence is TGTGCCAGTAGTATAGTTCGAGGATTACAAGAGACCCAGTACTTC. The rearrangement joins TRBV19 to TRBJ2-5; the D is unclear. Trimming took off 1 base at V and 2 bases at J, with 11 bases between the two ends. This CDR3 comprises 15 residues. Germline loops: CDR1 LNHDA, CDR2 SQIVND (reference sequence).

The chain recombines TRBV5-6 with TRBJ2-1, with TRBD2 matching over 11 bases. Unmatched junction bases numbered 13, after V lost 3 bases and J lost 2 bases. This CDR3 has 19 residues. Germline CDR1 is SGHDT and CDR2 is YYEEEE. CDR3 in DNA: TGTGCCAGCAGCTCCACCCGTCTAGCGGGAGGCCGCACCTACAATGAGCAGTTCTTC. It encodes CASSSTRLAGGRTYNEQFF.

The chain employs TRBV7-2 and TRBJ1-1; the D is unclear. Deletions cut 0 bases from V and 0 bases from J, with 5 bases between. This CDR3 comprises 14 residues. The germline V gene has CDR1 SGHTA and CDR2 FQGNSA. The CDR3 here is CASSLAPVNTEAFF. Here the CDR3 DNA reads TGTGCCAGCAGCTTAGCTCCCGTGAACACTGAAGCTTTCTTT.

V and J are TRBV28 and TRBJ2-6, with D perhaps TRBD1 (5 bases). CDR3 length: 15 residues. The V and J ends lost 3 bases and 4 bases respectively, with 10 bases between them. Germline CDR1 MDHEN, CDR2 SYDVKM. CDR3 sequence: CASSFPGPGANVLTF. The CDR3 bases are TGTGCCAGCAGTTTCCCAGGGCCCGGGGCCAACGTCCTGACTTTC. Together with reference TRBV28 and TRBJ2-6, the CDR3 gives the full variable domain: DVKVTQSSRYLVKRTGEKVFLECVQDMDHENMFWYRQDPGLGLRLIYFSYDVKMKEKGDIPEGYSVSREKKERFSLILESASTNQTSMYLCASSFPGPGANVLTFGAGSRLTVL.

This chain uses TRBV6-5 with TRBJ1-3; D not certain. Trimming removed 6 bases from V and 0 bases from J, with 6 bases in between. CDR3 size: 13 residues. Germline lookup yields CDR1 MNHEY and CDR2 SVGAGI. Here the CDR3 DNA reads TGTGCCAGCAGCCGACACTCTGGAAACACCATATATTTT. Translated: CASSRHSGNTIYF.

This clone was counted between two and nine times. V gene TRBV5-1 combines with J gene TRBJ1-1; the D gene is possibly TRBD1 (6 bases). The CDR3 length is 14 residues. Between the trimmed V and J ends, which lost 2 bases and 6 bases, there was a span of 14 bases. CDR1 SGHRS and CDR2 YFSETQ come from the germline V gene. This CDR3 is CASSFGGVGPEAFF. The CDR3 DNA sequence: TGCGCCAGCAGCTTTGGGGGCGTAGGCCCTGAAGCTTTCTTT. The full variable domain, in which reference TRBV5-1 and TRBJ1-1 provide the parts outside the CDR3, is KAGVTQTPRYLIKTRGQQVTLSCSPISGHRSVSWYQQTPGQGLQFLFEYFSETQRNKGNFPGRFSGRQFSNSRSEMNVSTLELGDSALYLCASSFGGVGPEAFFGQGTRLTVV.

The chain carries TRBV11-3 and TRBJ2-7; possibly TRBD1 for D (5 bases). CDR3 size: 16 residues. Trimming removed 0 bases at V and 6 bases at J, with 18 bases between. Germline lookup yields CDR1 SGHNT and CDR2 YENEEA. The CDR3 is CASSLDVAGKGFEQYF. The CDR3 DNA sequence: TGTGCCAGCAGCTTAGATGTGGCAGGGAAAGGGTTCGAGCAGTACTTC.